This entry describes one T cell receptor beta chain. These data belong to a study of sequential checkpoint blockade in melanoma. Treatment indicated: randomized to nivolumab then ipilimumab (arm A) or the reverse (arm B). Only in-frame clones appear in the TCRdb table, and some are missing; sequencing was by immunoSEQ multiplex PCR. The data contain under 40,000 clones, more than 70% of them singletons. Here the sequenced sample was CD8+ T cells sorted from blood (inferred from file names), taken from a patient given nivolumab and ipilimumab in sequence. This sequence was found in a human donor with melanoma.

The CDR3 loop reads CASTRGEGRGNEQFF. CDR3 in DNA: TGTGCCAGCACTCGAGGGGAGGGCCGGGGTAATGAGCAGTTCTTC. This chain links TRBV28 with TRBJ2-1, with 7 bases identical to TRBD2. Germline assignment: CDR1 MDHEN and CDR2 SYDVKM. Trimming removed 7 bases from V and 7 bases from J; junction bases left unmatched: 13. The CDR3 runs to 15 residues. Drawing the rest from reference TRBV28 and TRBJ2-1, the complete variable domain is DVKVTQSSRYLVKRTGEKVFLECVQDMDHENMFWYRQDPGLGLRLIYFSYDVKMKEKGDIPEGYSVSREKKERFSLILESASTNQTSMYLCASTRGEGRGNEQFFGPGTRLTVL.